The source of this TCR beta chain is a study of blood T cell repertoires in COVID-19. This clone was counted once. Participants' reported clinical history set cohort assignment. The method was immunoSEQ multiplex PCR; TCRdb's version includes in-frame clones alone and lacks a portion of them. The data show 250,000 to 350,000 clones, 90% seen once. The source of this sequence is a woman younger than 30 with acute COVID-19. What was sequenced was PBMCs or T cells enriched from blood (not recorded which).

The CDR3 nucleotides are TGCGCCAGCAGCTTGGTTTCAGGATGGACCGGGGAGCTGTTTTTT. Translating gives CASSLVSGWTGELFF. The chain recombines TRBV5-1 with TRBJ2-2; D gene uncertain. V was cut by 0 bases and J by 5 bases, with 11 bases left in between. The CDR3 consists of 15 residues. Germline values: CDR1 SGHRS, CDR2 YFSETQ.